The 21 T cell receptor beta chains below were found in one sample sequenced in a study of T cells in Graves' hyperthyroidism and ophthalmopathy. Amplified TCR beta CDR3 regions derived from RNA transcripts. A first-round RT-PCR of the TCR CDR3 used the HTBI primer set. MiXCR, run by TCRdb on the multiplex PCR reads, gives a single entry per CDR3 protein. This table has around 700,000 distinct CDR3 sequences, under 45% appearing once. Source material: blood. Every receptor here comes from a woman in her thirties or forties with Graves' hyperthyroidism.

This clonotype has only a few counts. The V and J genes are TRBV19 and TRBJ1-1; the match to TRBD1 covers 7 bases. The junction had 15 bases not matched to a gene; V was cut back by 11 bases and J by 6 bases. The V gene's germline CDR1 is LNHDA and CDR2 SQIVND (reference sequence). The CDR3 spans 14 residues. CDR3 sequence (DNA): TGTGCCTCAGGGGCAGGGGGAGTACTAGCTGAAGCTTTCTTT. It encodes CASGAGGVLAEAFF.

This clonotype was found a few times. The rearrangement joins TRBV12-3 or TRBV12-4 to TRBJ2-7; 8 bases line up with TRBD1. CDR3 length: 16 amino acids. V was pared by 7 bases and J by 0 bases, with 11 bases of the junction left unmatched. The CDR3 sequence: CASTPGQGGRSYEQYF. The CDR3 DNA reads TGTGCCAGCACCCCAGGACAGGGAGGTCGCTCCTACGAGCAGTACTTC.

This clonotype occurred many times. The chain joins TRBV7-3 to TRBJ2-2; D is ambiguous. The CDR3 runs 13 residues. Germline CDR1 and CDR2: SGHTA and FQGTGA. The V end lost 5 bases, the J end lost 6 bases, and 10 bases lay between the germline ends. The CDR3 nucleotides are TGTGCCAGCAGCCCCGATTTAGCCGGGGAGCTGTTTTTT. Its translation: CASSPDLAGELFF.

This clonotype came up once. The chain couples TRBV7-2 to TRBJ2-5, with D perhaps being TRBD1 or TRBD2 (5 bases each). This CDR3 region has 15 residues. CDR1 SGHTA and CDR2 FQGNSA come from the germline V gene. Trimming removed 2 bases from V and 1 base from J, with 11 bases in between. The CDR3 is CASSLTRDGQETQYF. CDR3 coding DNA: TGTGCCAGCAGCTTAACCCGGGACGGCCAAGAGACCCAGTACTTC.

Here the CDR3 reads CASSYPGRDRANEQYF. CDR3 coding DNA: TGTGCCAGCAGTTACCCTGGCCGGGACAGGGCCAACGAGCAGTACTTC. The chain uses TRBV6-6 and TRBJ2-7; 9 bases align to TRBD1. The J segment lost 5 bases and the V segment lost 2 bases, leaving 10 bases of the junction unmatched. This CDR3 has 16 residues. The germline gives CDR1 MNHNY, CDR2 SVGAGI (reference sequence).

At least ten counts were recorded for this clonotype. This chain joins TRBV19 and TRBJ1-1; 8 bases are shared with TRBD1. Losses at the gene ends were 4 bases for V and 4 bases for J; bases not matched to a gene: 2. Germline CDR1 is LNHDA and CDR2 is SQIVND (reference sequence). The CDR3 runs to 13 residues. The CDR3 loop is CASSSTGGTEAFF. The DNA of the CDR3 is TGTGCCAGTAGTAGTACAGGGGGCACTGAAGCTTTCTTT.

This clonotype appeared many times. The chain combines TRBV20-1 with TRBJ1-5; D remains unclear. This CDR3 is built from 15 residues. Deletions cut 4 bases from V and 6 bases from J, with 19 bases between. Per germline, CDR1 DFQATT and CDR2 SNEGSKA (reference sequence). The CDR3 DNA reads TGCAGTGCTACTCTACCCCGGGCTCTCGGTCAGCCCCAGCATTTT. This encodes CSATLPRALGQPQHF.

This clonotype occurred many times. The DNA for the CDR3 is TGTGCCAGCAGCCCCTATCGGGAGACCCAGTACTTC. Translating gives CASSPYRETQYF. The V gene is TRBV9, the J gene TRBJ2-5; no reliable D call. The CDR3 loop spans 12 amino acids. CDR1 is SGDLS and CDR2 is YYNGEE in the germline V gene. The V and J ends lost 4 bases and 5 bases respectively, with 9 bases between them. Together with reference TRBV9 and TRBJ2-5, the CDR3 gives the full variable domain: DSGVTQTPKHLITATGQRVTLRCSPRSGDLSVYWYQQSLDQGLQFLIQYYNGEERAKGNILERFSAQQFPDLHSELNLSSLELGDSALYFCASSPYRETQYFGPGTRLLVL.

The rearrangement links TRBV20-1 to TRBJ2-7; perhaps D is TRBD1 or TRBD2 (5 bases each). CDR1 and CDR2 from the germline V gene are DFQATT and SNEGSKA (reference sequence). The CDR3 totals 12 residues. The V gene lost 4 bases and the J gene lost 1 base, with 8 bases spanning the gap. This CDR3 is CSATEGSYEQYF. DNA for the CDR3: TGCAGTGCTACCGAGGGGTCCTACGAGCAGTACTTC.

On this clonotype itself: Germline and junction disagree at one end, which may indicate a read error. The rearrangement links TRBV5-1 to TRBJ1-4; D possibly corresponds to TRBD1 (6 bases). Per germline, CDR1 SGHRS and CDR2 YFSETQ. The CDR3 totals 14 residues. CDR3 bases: TGCGCCGGCAGCTCGAGCGACAGGAAGGAAAAACTGTTTTTT. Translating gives CAGSSSDRKEKLFF.

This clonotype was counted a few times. This CDR3 is CASSHPGQAPGGTEAFF. CDR3 DNA sequence: TGTGCCAGCAGCCATCCGGGACAGGCGCCCGGGGGCACTGAAGCTTTCTTT. The chain has TRBV5-4 and TRBJ1-1, with 8 nucleotides matching TRBD1. Germline assignment: CDR1 SGHNT and CDR2 YYREEE (reference sequence). This CDR3 is built from 17 residues. V dropped 4 bases and J dropped 4; count of bases not matched to a gene: 15.

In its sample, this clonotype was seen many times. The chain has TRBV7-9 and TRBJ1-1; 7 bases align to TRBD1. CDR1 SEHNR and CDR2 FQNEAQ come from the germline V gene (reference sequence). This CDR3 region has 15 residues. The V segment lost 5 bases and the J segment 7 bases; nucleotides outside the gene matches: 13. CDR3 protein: CASSPTGTDLNEAFF. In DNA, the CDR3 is TGTGCCAGCAGCCCGACGGGGACAGACCTGAATGAAGCTTTCTTT.

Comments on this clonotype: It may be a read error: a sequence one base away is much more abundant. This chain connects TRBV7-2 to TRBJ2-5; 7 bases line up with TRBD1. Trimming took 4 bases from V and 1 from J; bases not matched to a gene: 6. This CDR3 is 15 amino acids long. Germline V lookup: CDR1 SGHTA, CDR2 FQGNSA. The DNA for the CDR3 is TGTGCCAGCAGCTCGGGACAGAGGGCCCAAGAGACCCAGTACTTC. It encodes CASSSGQRAQETQYF.

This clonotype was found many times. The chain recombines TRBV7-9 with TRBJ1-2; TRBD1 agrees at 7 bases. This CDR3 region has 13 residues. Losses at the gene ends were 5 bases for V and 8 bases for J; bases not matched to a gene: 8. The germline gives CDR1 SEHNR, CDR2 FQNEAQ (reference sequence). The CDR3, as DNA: TGTGCCAGCAGCCCAAGGGGGCTGGGGGGCTACACCTTC. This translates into CASSPRGLGGYTF.

The CDR3 spells CATGVDRGSTDTQYF. As DNA, the CDR3 is TGTGCCACCGGAGTAGACAGGGGGAGCACAGATACGCAGTATTTT. V gene TRBV24-1 combines with J gene TRBJ2-3; TRBD1 aligns across 9 bases. Germline-derived CDR1 and CDR2 are KGHDR and SFDVKD. V lost 9 bases to trimming and J lost 0 bases; unmatched junction nucleotides: 6. The CDR3 length is 15 residues.

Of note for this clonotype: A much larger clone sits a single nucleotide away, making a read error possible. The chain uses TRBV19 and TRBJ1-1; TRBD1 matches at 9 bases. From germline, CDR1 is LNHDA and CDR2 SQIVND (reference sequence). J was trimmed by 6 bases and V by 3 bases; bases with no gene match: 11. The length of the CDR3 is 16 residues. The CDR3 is CASSISRTGARAEAFF. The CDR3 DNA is TGTGCCAGTAGTATCTCTCGGACAGGGGCGAGGGCTGAAGCTTTCTTT.

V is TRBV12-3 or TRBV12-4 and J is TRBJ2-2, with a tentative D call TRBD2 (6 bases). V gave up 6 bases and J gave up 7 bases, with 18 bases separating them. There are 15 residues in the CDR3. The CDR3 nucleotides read TGTGCCAGCAGACCCCAGGATCGGGGAGGCGGGGAGCTGTTTTTT. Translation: CASRPQDRGGGELFF.

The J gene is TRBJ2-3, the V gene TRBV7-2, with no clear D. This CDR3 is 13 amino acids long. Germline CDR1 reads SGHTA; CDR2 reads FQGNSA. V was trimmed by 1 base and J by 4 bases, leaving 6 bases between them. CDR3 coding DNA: TGTGCCAGCAGCTTAGATGGGCCAGATACGCAGTATTTT. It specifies CASSLDGPDTQYF.

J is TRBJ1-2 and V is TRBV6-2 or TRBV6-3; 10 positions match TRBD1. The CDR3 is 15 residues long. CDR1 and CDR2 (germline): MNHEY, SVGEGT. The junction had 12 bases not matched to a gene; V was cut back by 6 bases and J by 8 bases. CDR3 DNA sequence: TGTGCCAGCAGCCCCTGGACAGGGGGACGTAAGGGCTACACCTTC. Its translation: CASSPWTGGRKGYTF.

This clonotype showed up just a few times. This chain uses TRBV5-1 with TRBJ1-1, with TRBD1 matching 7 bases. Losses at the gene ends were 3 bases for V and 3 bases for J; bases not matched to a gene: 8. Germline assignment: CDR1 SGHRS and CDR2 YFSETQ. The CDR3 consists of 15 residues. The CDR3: CASSSQGEGDTEAFF. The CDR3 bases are TGCGCCAGCAGCTCCCAGGGGGAGGGGGACACTGAAGCTTTCTTT.

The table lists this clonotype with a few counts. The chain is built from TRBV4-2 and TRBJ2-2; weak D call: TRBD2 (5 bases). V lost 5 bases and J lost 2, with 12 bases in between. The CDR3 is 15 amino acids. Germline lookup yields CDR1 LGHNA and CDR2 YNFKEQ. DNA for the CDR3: TGTGCCAGCAGCTTGATCCGGGAAAACACCGGGGAGCTGTTTTTT. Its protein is CASSLIRENTGELFF.